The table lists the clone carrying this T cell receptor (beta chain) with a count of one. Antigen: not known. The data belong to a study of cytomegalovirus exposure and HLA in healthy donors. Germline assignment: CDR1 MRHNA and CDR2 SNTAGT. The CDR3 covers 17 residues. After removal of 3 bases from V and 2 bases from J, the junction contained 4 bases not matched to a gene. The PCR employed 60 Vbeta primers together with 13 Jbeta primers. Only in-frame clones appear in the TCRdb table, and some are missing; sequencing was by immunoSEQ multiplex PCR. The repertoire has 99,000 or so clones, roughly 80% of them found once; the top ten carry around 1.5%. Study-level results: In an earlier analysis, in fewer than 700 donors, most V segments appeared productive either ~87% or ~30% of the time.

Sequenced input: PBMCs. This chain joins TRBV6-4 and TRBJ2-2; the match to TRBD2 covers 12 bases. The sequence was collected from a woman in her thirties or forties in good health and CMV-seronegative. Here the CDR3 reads CASSETSGSHNTGELFF. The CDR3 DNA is TGTGCCAGCAGTGAGACTAGCGGGAGTCACAACACCGGGGAGCTGTTTTTT.